The T cell receptor (beta chain) described here comes from a study of cytomegalovirus exposure and HLA in healthy donors. This CDR3 is built from 14 residues. Trimming stripped 0 bases from V and 4 bases from J, with 10 bases between. The germline gives CDR1 SGHRS, CDR2 YFSETQ. 60 Vbeta and 13 Jbeta primers were used in PCR. The method was immunoSEQ multiplex PCR; TCRdb's version includes in-frame clones alone and lacks a portion of them. The data show fewer than 140,000 clones, about four fifths seen once. This sequence joins TRBV5-1 and TRBJ2-5; TRBD2 is a possible D gene (5 bases). Sequenced input: PBMCs. The receptor's source is a woman aged 45-60 years in good health and CMV-seropositive. The chain's CDR3 is CASSLVFGGETQYF. In DNA, the CDR3 is TGCGCCAGCAGCTTGGTGTTTGGAGGAGAGACCCAGTACTTC. The whole variable domain, remainder taken from reference TRBV5-1 and TRBJ2-5, is KAGVTQTPRYLIKTRGQQVTLSCSPISGHRSVSWYQQTPGQGLQFLFEYFSETQRNKGNFPGRFSGRQFSNSRSEMNVSTLELGDSALYLCASSLVFGGETQYFGPGTRLLVL.